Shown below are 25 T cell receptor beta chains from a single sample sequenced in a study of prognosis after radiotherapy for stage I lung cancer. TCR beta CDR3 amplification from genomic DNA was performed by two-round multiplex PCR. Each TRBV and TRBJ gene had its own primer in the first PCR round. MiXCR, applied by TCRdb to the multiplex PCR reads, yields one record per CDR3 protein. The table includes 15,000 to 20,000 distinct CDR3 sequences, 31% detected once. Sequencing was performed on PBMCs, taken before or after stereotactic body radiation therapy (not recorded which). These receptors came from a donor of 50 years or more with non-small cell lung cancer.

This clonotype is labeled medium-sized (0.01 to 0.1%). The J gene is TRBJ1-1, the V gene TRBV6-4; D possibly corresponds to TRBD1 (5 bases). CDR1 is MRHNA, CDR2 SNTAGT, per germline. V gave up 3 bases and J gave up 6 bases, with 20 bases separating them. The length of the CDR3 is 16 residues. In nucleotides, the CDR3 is TGTGCCAGCAGTGAAGGGGTGGAGGGCATCGCTTCTGAAGCTTTCTTT. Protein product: CASSEGVEGIASEAFF.

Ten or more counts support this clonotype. CDR3 nucleotide sequence: TGCGCCAGCAGACTGAGGGACAGGGGTAGGACTGAAGCTTTCTTT. This encodes CASRLRDRGRTEAFF. The rearrangement links TRBV4-3 to TRBJ1-1; 10 bases align to TRBD1. Germline V gives CDR1 LGHNA, CDR2 YSLEER. The junction had 9 bases not matched to a gene; V was cut back by 6 bases and J by 5 bases. CDR3 length equals 15 residues.

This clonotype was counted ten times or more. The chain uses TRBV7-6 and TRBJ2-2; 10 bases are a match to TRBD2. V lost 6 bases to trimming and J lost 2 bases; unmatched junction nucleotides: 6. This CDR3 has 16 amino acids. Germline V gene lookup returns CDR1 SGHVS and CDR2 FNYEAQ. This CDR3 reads CASSQASGGNTGELFF. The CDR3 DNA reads TGTGCCAGCAGTCAAGCTAGCGGGGGAAACACCGGGGAGCTGTTTTTT.

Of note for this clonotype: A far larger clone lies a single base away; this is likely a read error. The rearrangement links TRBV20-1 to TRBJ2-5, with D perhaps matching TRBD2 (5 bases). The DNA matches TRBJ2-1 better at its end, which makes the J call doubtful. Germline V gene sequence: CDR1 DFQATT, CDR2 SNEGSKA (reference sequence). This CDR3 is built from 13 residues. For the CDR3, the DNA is TGCAGTGCTAGAGGGTTGGGAGTCCATGAGCAGTTCTTC. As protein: CSARGLGVHEQFF.

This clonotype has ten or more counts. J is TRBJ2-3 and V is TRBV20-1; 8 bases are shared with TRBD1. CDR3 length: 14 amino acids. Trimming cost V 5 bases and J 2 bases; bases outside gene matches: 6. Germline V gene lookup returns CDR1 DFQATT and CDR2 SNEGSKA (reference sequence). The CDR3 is CSACRDRNTDTQYF. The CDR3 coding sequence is TGCAGTGCTTGCCGGGACAGGAACACAGATACGCAGTATTTT.

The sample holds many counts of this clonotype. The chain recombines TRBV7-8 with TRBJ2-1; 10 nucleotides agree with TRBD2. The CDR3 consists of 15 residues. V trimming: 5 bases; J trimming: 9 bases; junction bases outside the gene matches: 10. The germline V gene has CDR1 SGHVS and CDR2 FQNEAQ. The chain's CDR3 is CASSPSPSGSTEQFF. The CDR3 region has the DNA TGTGCCAGCAGCCCGAGCCCTAGCGGGAGTACTGAGCAGTTCTTC.

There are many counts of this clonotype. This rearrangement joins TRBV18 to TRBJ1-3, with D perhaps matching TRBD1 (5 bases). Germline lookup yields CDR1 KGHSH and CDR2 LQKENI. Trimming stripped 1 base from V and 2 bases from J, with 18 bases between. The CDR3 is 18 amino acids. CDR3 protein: CASSPQVVLATAGNTIYF. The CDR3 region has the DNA TGTGCCAGCTCACCACAGGTCGTCTTAGCGACAGCTGGAAACACCATATATTTT.

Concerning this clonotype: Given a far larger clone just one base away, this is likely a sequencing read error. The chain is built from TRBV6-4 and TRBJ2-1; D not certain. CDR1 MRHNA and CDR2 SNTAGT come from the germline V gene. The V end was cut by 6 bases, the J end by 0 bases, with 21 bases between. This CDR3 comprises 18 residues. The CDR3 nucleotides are TGTGCCAGCAGACTTCTCCTAGTGGCGGCTAGCTCCTACAATGAGCAGTTCTTC. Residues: CASRLLLVAASSYNEQFF.

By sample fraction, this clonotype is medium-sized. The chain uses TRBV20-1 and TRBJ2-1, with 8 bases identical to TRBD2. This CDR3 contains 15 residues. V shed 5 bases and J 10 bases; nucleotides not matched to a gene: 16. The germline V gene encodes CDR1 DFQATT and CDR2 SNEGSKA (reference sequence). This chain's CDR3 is CSAASGTSGFEEQFF. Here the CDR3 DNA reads TGCAGTGCTGCCTCCGGGACTAGTGGGTTTGAGGAGCAGTTCTTC.

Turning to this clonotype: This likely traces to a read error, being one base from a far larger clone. CDR3 loop: CASSHTELRLGGDTQYF. The DNA of the CDR3 is TGTGCCAGCAGCCATACTGAACTACGACTAGGAGGGGATACGCAGTATTTT. V and J are TRBV6-8 and TRBJ2-3; tentatively, D is TRBD2 (6 bases). Germline V gene sequence: CDR1 MNHGY, CDR2 SAAAGT. V was pared by 6 bases and J by 6 bases, with 25 bases between. This CDR3 contains 17 residues.

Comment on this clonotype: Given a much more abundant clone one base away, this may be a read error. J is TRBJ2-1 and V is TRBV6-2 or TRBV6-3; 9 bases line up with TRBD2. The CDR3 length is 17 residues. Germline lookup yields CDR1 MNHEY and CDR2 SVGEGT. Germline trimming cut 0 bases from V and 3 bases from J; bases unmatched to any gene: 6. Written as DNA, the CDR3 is TGTGCCAGCAGTTACTCGTTGCTAGCGGGAATCTACAATGAGCAGTTCTTC. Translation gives CASSYSLLAGIYNEQFF.

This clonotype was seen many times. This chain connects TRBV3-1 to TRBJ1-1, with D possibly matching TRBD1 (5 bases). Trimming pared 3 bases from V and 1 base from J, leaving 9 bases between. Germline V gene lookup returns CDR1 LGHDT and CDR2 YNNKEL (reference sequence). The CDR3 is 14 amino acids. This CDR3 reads CASSHWGGNTEAFF. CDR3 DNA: TGTGCCAGCAGCCATTGGGGGGGGAACACTGAAGCTTTCTTT.

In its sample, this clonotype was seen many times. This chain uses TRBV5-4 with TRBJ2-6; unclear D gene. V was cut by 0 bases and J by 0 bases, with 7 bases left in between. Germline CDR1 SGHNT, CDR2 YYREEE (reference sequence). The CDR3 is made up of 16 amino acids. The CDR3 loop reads CASSLVAGSGANVLTF. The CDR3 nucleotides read TGTGCCAGCAGCTTGGTGGCCGGCTCTGGGGCCAACGTCCTGACTTTC.

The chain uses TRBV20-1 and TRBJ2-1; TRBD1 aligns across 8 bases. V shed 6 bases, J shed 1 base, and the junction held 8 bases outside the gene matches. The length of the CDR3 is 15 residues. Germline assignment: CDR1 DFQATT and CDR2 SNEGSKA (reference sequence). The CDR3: CSANAGGESYNEQFF. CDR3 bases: TGCAGTGCAAACGCAGGGGGCGAATCCTACAATGAGCAGTTCTTC.

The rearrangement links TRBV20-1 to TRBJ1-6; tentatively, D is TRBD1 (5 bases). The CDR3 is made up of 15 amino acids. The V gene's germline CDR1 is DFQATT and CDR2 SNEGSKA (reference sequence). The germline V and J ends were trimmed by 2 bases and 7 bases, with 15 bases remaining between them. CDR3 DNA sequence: TGCAGTGCTAGATTGGGGCAGGGAGGAAATTCACCCCTCCACTTT. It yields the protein CSARLGQGGNSPLHF.

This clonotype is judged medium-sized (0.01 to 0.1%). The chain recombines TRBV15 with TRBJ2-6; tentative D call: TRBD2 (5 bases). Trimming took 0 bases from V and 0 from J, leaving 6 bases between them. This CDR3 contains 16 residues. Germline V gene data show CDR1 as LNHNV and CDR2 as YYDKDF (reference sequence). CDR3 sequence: CATSRDRGSGANVLTF. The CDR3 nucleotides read TGTGCCACCAGCAGAGATCGGGGCTCTGGGGCCAACGTCCTGACTTTC.

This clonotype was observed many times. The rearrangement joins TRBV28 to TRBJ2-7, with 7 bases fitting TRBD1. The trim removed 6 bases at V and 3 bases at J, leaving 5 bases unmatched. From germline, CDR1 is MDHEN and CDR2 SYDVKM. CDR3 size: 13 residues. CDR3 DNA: TGTGCCAGCAGGAGGGGACAGAACTACGAGCAGTACTTC. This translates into CASRRGQNYEQYF.

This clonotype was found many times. The CDR3, as DNA: TGTGCCTGGAGTGGTGGTATGTATAGCAATCAGCCCCAGCATTTT. The encoded protein is CAWSGGMYSNQPQHF. The rearrangement links TRBV30 to TRBJ1-5; D is unclear. Germline V gene sequence: CDR1 GTSNPN, CDR2 SVGIG (reference sequence). Trimming pared 1 base from V and 0 bases from J, leaving 10 bases between. The length of the CDR3 is 15 residues.

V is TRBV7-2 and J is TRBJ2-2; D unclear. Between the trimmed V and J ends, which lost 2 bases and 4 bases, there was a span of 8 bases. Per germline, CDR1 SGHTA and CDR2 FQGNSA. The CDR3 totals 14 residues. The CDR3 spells CASSLLSVTGELFF. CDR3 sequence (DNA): TGTGCCAGCAGCTTATTATCGGTCACCGGGGAGCTGTTTTTT.

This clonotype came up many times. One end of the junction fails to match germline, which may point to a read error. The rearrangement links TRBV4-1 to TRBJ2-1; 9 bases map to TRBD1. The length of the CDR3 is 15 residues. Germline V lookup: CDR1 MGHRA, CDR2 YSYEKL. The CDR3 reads CASRPGQGSFNEQFF. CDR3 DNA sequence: TGCGCCAGCAGACCGGGACAGGGTTCCTTCAATGAGCAGTTCTTC.

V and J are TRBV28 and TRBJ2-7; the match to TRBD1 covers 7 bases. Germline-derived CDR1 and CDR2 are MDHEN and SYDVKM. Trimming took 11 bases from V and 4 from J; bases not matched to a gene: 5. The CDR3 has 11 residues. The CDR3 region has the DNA TGTGCCGTAGGGGGCGGGTACGAGCAGTACTTC. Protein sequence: CAVGGGYEQYF.

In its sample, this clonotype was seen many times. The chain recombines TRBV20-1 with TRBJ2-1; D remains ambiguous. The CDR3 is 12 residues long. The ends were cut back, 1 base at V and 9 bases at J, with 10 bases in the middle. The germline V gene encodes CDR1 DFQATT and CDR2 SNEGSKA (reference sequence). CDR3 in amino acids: CSARASLGEQFF. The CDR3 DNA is TGCAGTGCTAGAGCAAGCCTTGGTGAGCAGTTCTTC.

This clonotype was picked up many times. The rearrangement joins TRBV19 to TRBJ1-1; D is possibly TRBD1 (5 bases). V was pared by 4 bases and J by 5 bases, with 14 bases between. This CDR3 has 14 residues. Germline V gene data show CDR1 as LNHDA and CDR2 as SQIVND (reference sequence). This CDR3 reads CASSRVGGGTEAFF. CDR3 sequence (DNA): TGTGCCAGTAGTAGAGTTGGGGGGGGGACTGAAGCTTTCTTT. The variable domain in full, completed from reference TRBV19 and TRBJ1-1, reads DGGITQSPKYLFRKEGQNVTLSCEQNLNHDAMYWYRQDPGQGLRLIYYSQIVNDFQKGDIAEGYSVSREKKESFPLTVTSAQKNPTAFYLCASSRVGGGTEAFFGQGTRLTVV.

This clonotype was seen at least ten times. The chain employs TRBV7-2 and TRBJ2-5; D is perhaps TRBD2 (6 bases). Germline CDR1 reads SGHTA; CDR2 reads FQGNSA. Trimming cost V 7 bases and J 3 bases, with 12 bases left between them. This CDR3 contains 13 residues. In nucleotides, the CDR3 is TGTGCCAGCAACAATGGCGGGGAAGAGACCCAGTACTTC. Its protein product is CASNNGGEETQYF.

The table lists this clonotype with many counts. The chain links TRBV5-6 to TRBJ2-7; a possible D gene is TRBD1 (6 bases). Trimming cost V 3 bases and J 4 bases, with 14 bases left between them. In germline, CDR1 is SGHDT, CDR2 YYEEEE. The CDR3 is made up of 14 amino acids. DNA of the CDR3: TGTGCCAGCAGCTGGACGGGACAACTATACGAGCAGTACTTC. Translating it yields CASSWTGQLYEQYF.